This T cell receptor beta chain was identified in a study of blood T cell repertoires in COVID-19. Clones were read by immunoSEQ multiplex PCR, and TCRdb kept only the in-frame ones, dropping some. There are over 30,000 clones in the sample; over 70% occur only once, and 25% to 35% lies in the top ten. In this sample, this clone turned up once. CDR1 and CDR2 (germline): MRHNA, SNTAGT. The V end lost 2 bases, the J end lost 0 bases, and 20 bases lay between the germline ends. The CDR3 runs to 20 residues. The TCR sequence derives from a man aged 80 or over with active or convalescent COVID-19. Sequencing input: peripheral blood. The gene calls are TRBV6-4 and TRBJ1-6, with unresolved D. The CDR3 spells CASSDDPGRLCLSYNSPLHF. CDR3 DNA: TGTGCCAGCAGTGACGATCCCGGCAGACTATGCCTCTCCTATAATTCACCCCTCCACTTT.